A selection of T cell receptor beta chains follows, all from one sample in a study of OX40 agonist ivuxolimab in advanced cancers. Method: immunoSEQ multiplex PCR; TCRdb's copy keeps in-frame clones and lacks some. The sample lists fewer than 45,000 clones; approximately 81% were seen once. This specimen consisted of CD4+ or CD8+ T cells sorted from blood, obtained in a trial of the OX40 agonist ivuxolimab. All receptors derive from an adult with an advanced solid tumor such as melanoma, head and neck, liver or kidney cancer. Both conserved end residues are part of each CDR3. The D gene is left open where the match is weak.

J gene	D gene	V gene	CDR3 protein
TRBJ1-1	TRBD1	TRBV4-2	CASSHKDRVVNTEAFF
TRBJ2-4	NA	TRBV6-5	CASSMSGTGVNQYF
TRBJ2-5	NA	TRBV9	CASSEGVPRETQYF
TRBJ1-5	NA	TRBV6-5	CASSYSRTQPQHF
NA	TRBD2	TRBV9	CASSVEASGYYEQYF
TRBJ2-7	NA	TRBV18	CASSPLMEGTSYEQYF
TRBJ2-2	NA	TRBV6-5	CASSYASVSGELFF
TRBJ2-2	NA	TRBV19	CARPVGLGGNTGELFF
TRBJ2-1	NA	TRBV29-1	CSVEGGTSYNEQFF
TRBJ2-2	NA	TRBV29-1	CIVNARPGGELFF
TRBJ2-1	NA	TRBV11-2	CASSLEGGGLGSGSYNEQFF
TRBJ1-2	NA	TRBV7-6	CASSLEGRTNYGYTF
TRBJ2-7	NA	TRBV7-9	CASSPNYEQYF
TRBJ2-5	NA	TRBV30	CAWSYTQETQYF
TRBJ2-3	NA	TRBV2	CASSEPYPKGGTDTQYF
TRBJ2-2	NA	TRBV2	CASVLSSGHVNTGELFF
TRBJ1-1	NA	TRBV9	CASSVETRNTEAFF
TRBJ2-1	NA	TRBV4-1	CASSQVSDNEQFF
TRBJ2-7	TRBD2	TRBV7-9	CASLKTRAGVESYEQYF
NA	NA	TRBV6-1	CASSESVISSYEQYF
TRBJ1-4	NA	TRBV27	CASSLRETTNEKLFF
TRBJ1-2	NA	TRBV29-1	CSVEDSAGLANYGYTF
TRBJ2-7	NA	TRBV7-8	CASSLNGGPSPGQYF
TRBJ2-7	NA	TRBV5-5	CASSLRHGDFYEQYF
TRBJ2-1	NA	TRBV7-7	CASSARGRDNEQFF
TRBJ2-7	NA	TRBV7-2	CASSFPSGRTYEQYF
TRBJ2-7	TRBD2	TRBV11-1	CASSLTRLAGAGYEQYF
TRBJ1-1	NA	TRBV30	CAWDTQGPEAFF
TRBJ1-6	TRBD1	TRBV7-6	CASSPGTESYFNSPLHF
TRBJ1-4	NA	TRBV12-5	CASGQAGFSNEKLFF
TRBJ2-5	NA	TRBV27	CATKLSTGGKETQYF
TRBJ2-3	NA	TRBV27	CASSPGWDTQYF
TRBJ2-5	NA	TRBV11-3	CASSSRQGGWEETQYF
TRBJ1-4	NA	TRBV5-5	CASSSYTYSNEKLFF
TRBJ2-7	TRBD2	TRBV27	CASSLFPSGNYEQYF
TRBJ1-1	NA	TRBV6-5	CASSSPGGNTEAFF
TRBJ1-1	NA	TRBV19	CASSDSGQALAFF
TRBJ1-3	NA	TRBV4-2	CASSQEVGRGGGGNTIYF
TRBJ1-5	NA	TRBV7-9	CASSRVDSNQPQHF
TRBJ2-3	TRBD2	TRBV4-3	CASSLRTSGVTDTQYF